A single sample is the source of the 21 T cell receptor beta chains below, sequenced in a study of blood T cell repertoires in COVID-19. The repertoire was sequenced with immunoSEQ multiplex PCR; TCRdb's copy has only in-frame clones and lacks some. The sample yields about 200,000 clones, 84% seen once. Sequenced material: peripheral blood. These receptors originate from a human donor in a cohort sampled during active COVID-19.

J is TRBJ2-2 and V is TRBV11-2; the match to TRBD2 covers 7 bases. The CDR3 extends over 17 amino acids. Trimming removed 1 base from V and 5 bases from J; junction bases left unmatched: 10. Germline V gene data show CDR1 as SGHAT and CDR2 as FQNNGV. CDR3 nucleotide sequence: TGTGCCAGCAGCTTAGTGGCGGGAGCCCTTCGGACCGGGGAGCTGTTTTTT. Its protein is CASSLVAGALRTGELFF.

The chain recombines TRBV30 with TRBJ2-7; D perhaps matches TRBD2 (6 bases). From germline, CDR1 is GTSNPN and CDR2 SVGIG (reference sequence). With 3 bases removed from V and 5 bases from J, the gap between germline ends came to 14 bases. The CDR3 has 13 amino acids. In DNA, the CDR3 is TGTGCCTGGAGGTCGGGGGTCAGCGACGAGCAGTACTTC. Translation: CAWRSGVSDEQYF.

This clone was picked up one time. The V and J genes are TRBV6-6 and TRBJ2-5, with TRBD1 as a possible D gene (5 bases). The CDR3 contains 16 residues. Germline-derived CDR1 and CDR2 are MNHNY and SVGAGI (reference sequence). Trimming took off 0 bases at V and 7 bases at J, with 18 bases between the two ends. The CDR3 DNA reads TGTGCCAGCAGTTACTCGAAGGACAACCCCCAGGGGACCCAGTACTTC. Translation: CASSYSKDNPQGTQYF.

This clone was found a few times. The chain is built from TRBV5-1 and TRBJ2-5; D perhaps matches TRBD2 (5 bases). The CDR3 loop spans 15 amino acids. V lost 7 bases and J 2 bases, leaving 18 bases between the germline ends. The germline gives CDR1 SGHRS, CDR2 YFSETQ. The CDR3, as DNA: TGCGCCAGCGGACTCCAGGCTCTAGGGCAAGAGACCCAGTACTTC. The encoded protein is CASGLQALGQETQYF.

This CDR3 reads CASRTGGFYEQYF. CDR3 nucleotides: TGTGCCAGCAGAACGGGGGGCTTCTACGAGCAGTACTTC. The V gene is TRBV28, the J gene TRBJ2-7; TRBD2 might be the D (7 bases). V shed 6 bases and J shed 3 bases, with 12 bases lying between them. The CDR3 is 13 residues long. Germline-derived CDR1 and CDR2 are MDHEN and SYDVKM.

The chain recombines TRBV27 with TRBJ2-1; a weak D match, TRBD2 (5 bases). Germline assignment: CDR1 MNHEY and CDR2 SMNVEV (reference sequence). The CDR3 sequence is 16 residues long. Trimming took off 4 bases at V and 4 bases at J, with 17 bases between the two ends. CDR3 DNA sequence: TGTGCCAGCAGTTCTCCCAAAAGCGGAGGATACAATGAGCAGTTCTTC. It encodes CASSSPKSGGYNEQFF.

The gene calls are TRBV7-2 and TRBJ2-7, with 9 positions matching TRBD2. The J segment lost 6 bases and the V segment lost 1 base, leaving 16 bases of the junction unmatched. This CDR3 comprises 18 residues. The germline CDR1 and CDR2 sequences are SGHTA and FQGNSA. CDR3 residues: CASSLDSSGKSIRPEQYF. In nucleotides, the CDR3 is TGTGCCAGCAGCTTAGATTCTAGCGGGAAGTCCATTCGGCCCGAGCAGTACTTC.

The chain employs TRBV4-1 and TRBJ1-6, with D perhaps TRBD1 (5 bases). Trimming stripped 0 bases from V and 10 bases from J, with 16 bases between. The CDR3 contains 16 residues. Germline-derived CDR1 and CDR2 are MGHRA and YSYEKL. This chain's CDR3 is CASSQDSTVARSPLHF. CDR3 in DNA: TGCGCCAGCAGCCAAGATTCGACAGTGGCCCGATCACCCCTCCACTTT.

This clone was counted a single time. The chain carries TRBV6-1 and TRBJ2-1, with 11 bases matching TRBD2. V dropped 3 bases and J dropped 4; count of bases not matched to a gene: 2. Germline CDR1 reads MNHNS; CDR2 reads SASEGT. CDR3 length equals 15 residues. The CDR3 DNA reads TGTGCCAGCAGTGAGGGACTAGCGGAGTACAATGAGCAGTTCTTC. Its translation is CASSEGLAEYNEQFF.

The table lists this clone with a count of one. This chain connects TRBV7-9 to TRBJ2-5; D may be TRBD1 (6 bases). CDR3 length equals 15 residues. Trimming pared 4 bases from V and 2 bases from J, leaving 14 bases between. The V gene's germline CDR1 is SEHNR and CDR2 FQNEAQ (reference sequence). The CDR3, as DNA: TGTGCCAGCAGCTCCCCCGACAGGAGACAAGAGACCCAGTACTTC. Its protein product is CASSSPDRRQETQYF.

CDR3 residues: CSASEGYNEQFF. DNA for the CDR3: TGCAGCGCTTCGGAGGGCTACAATGAGCAGTTCTTC. The chain uses TRBV29-1 and TRBJ2-1; D is perhaps TRBD2 (6 bases). The V and J ends lost 7 bases and 3 bases respectively, with 10 bases between them. CDR3 length: 12 amino acids. Germline CDR1 is SQVTM and CDR2 is ANQGSEA.

Points on this clone: Different DNA sequences within this sample yield the same CDR3. This sequence joins TRBV27 and TRBJ2-3; 9 nucleotides align to TRBD2. The trim removed 2 bases at V and 2 bases at J, leaving 2 bases unmatched. This CDR3 contains 15 residues. CDR1 MNHEY and CDR2 SMNVEV come from the germline V gene (reference sequence). In DNA form, the CDR3 reads TGTGCCAGCAGTTTAAGCGGGAGGAACACAGATACGCAGTATTTT. This sequence encodes CASSLSGRNTDTQYF.

The chain has TRBV5-1 and TRBJ1-2; no firm D call. Trimming took 0 bases from V and 4 from J, leaving 16 bases between them. In germline, CDR1 is SGHRS, CDR2 YFSETQ. The CDR3 totals 16 residues. The CDR3 DNA follows: TGCGCCAGCAGCTTGGCCTTTTCAGCCCGAGGCTATGGCTACACCTTC. This gives the protein CASSLAFSARGYGYTF.

This chain uses TRBV5-1 with TRBJ2-3, with 10 bases that match TRBD2. Losses at the gene ends were 4 bases for V and 3 bases for J; bases not matched to a gene: 5. The CDR3 loop spans 15 amino acids. From germline, CDR1 is SGHRS and CDR2 YFSETQ. DNA for the CDR3: TGCGCCAGCAGCCTCGGACTAGCGGCAACAGATACGCAGTATTTT. Encoded protein: CASSLGLAATDTQYF.

The rearrangement joins TRBV14 to TRBJ2-5; possible D gene TRBD1, 5 bases. V was trimmed by 1 base and J by 1 base, leaving 16 bases between them. The V gene's germline CDR1 is SGHDN and CDR2 FVKESK. CDR3 size: 17 residues. The DNA for the CDR3 is TGTGCCAGCAGCCAAGCTTTGACAGATACCTTCCAAGAGACCCAGTACTTC. This encodes CASSQALTDTFQETQYF.

This chain uses TRBV5-4 with TRBJ2-7, with 7 bases matching TRBD2. The CDR3 totals 13 residues. Trimming cost V 4 bases and J 9 bases; bases outside gene matches: 10. The germline V gene has CDR1 SGHNT and CDR2 YYREEE (reference sequence). CDR3 nucleotides: TGTGCCAGCAGCGGGAGGGCCTTCGGCGGGCAGTACTTC. It codes for CASSGRAFGGQYF.

In DNA, the CDR3 is TGTGCCAGCACCCTAACGGGACTAGCTGGCAATGAGCAGTTCTTC. Amino acid sequence: CASTLTGLAGNEQFF. This chain connects TRBV6-6 to TRBJ2-1, with 9 bases identical to TRBD2. V was clipped by 7 bases and J by 6 bases; unmatched bases: 10. The CDR3 spans 15 residues. The germline gives CDR1 MNHNY, CDR2 SVGAGI (reference sequence).

The rearrangement links TRBV6-6 to TRBJ1-1; D unclear. The germline V gene encodes CDR1 MNHNY and CDR2 SVGAGI (reference sequence). The CDR3 sequence is 14 residues long. Trimming pared 0 bases from V and 12 bases from J, leaving 17 bases between. CDR3 coding DNA: TGTGCCAGCAGTTACTCGAGGGTGAAGGCTGAGTCTTTCTTT. Translation: CASSYSRVKAESFF.

This rearrangement joins TRBV29-1 to TRBJ2-3; 8 positions match TRBD2. CDR3 size: 13 residues. The J segment lost 5 bases and the V segment lost 7 bases, leaving 8 bases of the junction unmatched. The germline gives CDR1 SQVTM, CDR2 ANQGSEA. The CDR3 region is CSGFLLAGDTQYF. The CDR3 region has the DNA TGCAGCGGTTTCCTTCTAGCGGGAGATACGCAGTATTTT.

The rearrangement joins TRBV6-6 to TRBJ2-1; perhaps TRBD1 as D (7 bases). Trimming stripped 4 bases from V and 2 bases from J, with 12 bases between. The germline V gene encodes CDR1 MNHNY and CDR2 SVGAGI (reference sequence). CDR3 size: 15 residues. CDR3 DNA sequence: TGTGCCAGCAGTTTAGGAGGGGGCGCCTACAATGAGCAGTTCTTC. Translating gives CASSLGGGAYNEQFF.

The chain combines TRBV4-1 with TRBJ1-5; TRBD1 agrees at 7 bases. The V gene end was trimmed by 3 bases and the J gene end by 4 bases; junction bases not matched to a gene: 6. The CDR3 length is 15 residues. The germline CDR1 and CDR2 sequences are MGHRA and YSYEKL. CDR3 loop: CASSQVPGQNQPQHF. DNA for the CDR3: TGCGCCAGCAGCCAGGTCCCGGGACAGAATCAGCCCCAGCATTTT.